These T cell receptor beta chains were read from a single sample in a study of neoadjuvant anti-PD-1 for oral cavity cancer. Data came from immunoSEQ multiplex PCR; TCRdb stores just in-frame clones and leaves some out. In the table there are roughly 67,000 clones, about 86% of which are singletons. The sample here was PBMCs, taken before nivolumab (anti-PD-1) treatment. Every receptor here comes from a person aged 40 to 85 with oral cavity squamous cell carcinoma. Both conserved end residues are part of each CDR3. The D gene is left open where the match is weak. Part of the rows lack a size; the others show once, few, many or a class for expanded clones.

V: TRBV11-2
length: 15
J: TRBJ1-3
D: -
size: -
CDR3: CASSSTPGKGNTIYF
DNA: TGTGCCAGCAGCTCGACTCCAGGGAAGGGAAACACCATATATTTT

V: TRBV5-5
length: 14
J: TRBJ1-5
D: -
size: few
CDR3: CASSLGGYNQPQHF
DNA: TGTGCCAGCAGCTTGGGAGGGTACAATCAGCCCCAGCATTTT

V: TRBV7-6
length: 17
J: TRBJ2-6
D: -
size: -
CDR3: CASSWSRTGSGANVLTF
DNA: TGTGCCAGCAGCTGGTCGAGGACGGGCTCTGGGGCCAACGTCCTGACTTTC

V: TRBV2
length: 13
J: TRBJ2-2
D: -
size: -
CDR3: CASSRTNTGELFF
DNA: TGTGCCAGCAGCCGAACGAACACCGGGGAGCTGTTTTTT

V: TRBV5-1
length: 14
J: TRBJ1-5
D: -
size: -
CDR3: CASSLGQEGQPQHF
DNA: TGCGCCAGCAGCTTGGGCCAGGAGGGCCAGCCCCAGCATTTT

V: TRBV11-2
length: 15
J: TRBJ2-7
D: -
size: -
CDR3: CASSPTTGRLLEQYF
DNA: TGTGCCAGCAGCCCGACCACGGGTCGCCTACTCGAGCAGTACTTC

V: TRBV21-1
length: 16
J: TRBJ1-6
D: -
size: -
CDR3: CASSKALPDAFSPLHF
DNA: TGTGCCAGCAGCAAAGCGCTCCCCGACGCTTTTTCACCCCTCCACTTT

V: TRBV11-2
length: 13
J: TRBJ1-4
D: -
size: -
CDR3: CASSLTGNEKLFF
DNA: TGTGCCAGCAGCTTAACAGGGAATGAAAAACTGTTTTTT

V: TRBV19
length: 14
J: TRBJ1-5
D: -
size: few
CDR3: CASSDLYSNQPQHF
DNA: TGTGCCAGTAGTGACTTATATAGCAATCAGCCCCAGCATTTT

V: TRBV6-1
length: 20
J: TRBJ2-2
D: TRBD2
size: -
CDR3: CASSGRSLADRTKNTGELFF
DNA: TGTGCCAGCAGTGGACGATCTCTAGCGGATAGAACTAAGAACACCGGGGAGCTGTTTTTT

V: TRBV9
length: 15
J: TRBJ2-7
D: TRBD2
size: -
CDR3: CASSVGLAPTWEQYF
DNA: TGTGCCAGCAGCGTGGGACTAGCTCCAACGTGGGAGCAGTACTTC

V: TRBV6-1
length: 11
J: TRBJ2-7
D: -
size: -
CDR3: CASSEVGEQYF
DNA: TGTGCCAGCAGTGAGGTGGGCGAGCAGTACTTC

V: TRBV7-9
length: 11
J: TRBJ1-2
D: TRBD1
size: -
CDR3: CASGQALGYTF
DNA: TGTGCCAGCGGACAGGCCCTAGGCTACACCTTC

V: TRBV5-5
length: 13
J: TRBJ1-2
D: -
size: -
CDR3: CASSLDGQRLYTF
DNA: TGTGCCAGCAGCTTGGATGGACAGAGACTCTACACCTTC

V: TRBV9
length: 16
J: TRBJ2-3
D: -
size: -
CDR3: CASSPRGGQVTDTQYF
DNA: TGTGCCAGCAGCCCTAGGGGGGGCCAAGTCACAGATACGCAGTATTTT

V: TRBV27
length: 13
J: TRBJ2-7
D: -
size: -
CDR3: CASSGSGSYEQYF
DNA: TGTGCCAGCAGTGGCAGCGGGTCCTACGAGCAGTACTTC

V: TRBV7-9
length: 15
J: TRBJ2-2
D: -
size: -
CDR3: CASSSSRENTGELFF
DNA: TGTGCCAGCAGCTCTTCCAGGGAAAACACCGGGGAGCTGTTTTTT

V: TRBV2
length: 14
J: TRBJ1-3
D: -
size: -
CDR3: CATHPRGSGNTIYF
DNA: TGTGCCACCCACCCCAGGGGATCTGGAAACACCATATATTTT

V: TRBV5-1
length: 15
J: TRBJ1-1
D: TRBD1
size: -
CDR3: CASGLGQGVGTEAFF
DNA: TGCGCCAGCGGGTTAGGGCAGGGGGTTGGGACTGAAGCTTTCTTT

V: TRBV5-1
length: 16
J: TRBJ1-4
D: TRBD1
size: -
CDR3: CASKAGTGGVIEKLFF
DNA: TGCGCCAGCAAGGCCGGGACAGGGGGTGTTATTGAAAAACTGTTTTTT

V: TRBV6-5
length: 14
J: TRBJ2-7
D: TRBD2
size: -
CDR3: CASRDSGSVYEQYF
DNA: TGTGCCAGCAGAGATAGCGGGAGTGTGTACGAGCAGTACTTC

V: TRBV11-2
length: 16
J: TRBJ2-7
D: -
size: few
CDR3: CASSLDYYRGINEQYF
DNA: TGTGCCAGCAGCTTAGATTACTATAGAGGGATCAACGAGCAGTACTTC

V: TRBV18
length: 13
J: TRBJ1-1
D: TRBD1
size: -
CDR3: CASQGQGSAEAFF
DNA: TGTGCCAGCCAGGGACAGGGTAGCGCTGAAGCTTTCTTT

V: TRBV13
length: 14
J: TRBJ2-7
D: -
size: -
CDR3: CASSLVRVSYEQYF
DNA: TGTGCCAGCAGCTTAGTGCGGGTATCCTACGAGCAGTACTTC

V: TRBV4-1
length: 17
J: TRBJ2-6
D: TRBD1
size: -
CDR3: CASSQGIQGPGANVLTF
DNA: TGCGCCAGCAGCCAGGGGATACAGGGGCCTGGGGCCAACGTCCTGACTTTC

V: TRBV10-1
length: 9
J: TRBJ1-2
D: -
size: few
CDR3: CASSGGYTF
DNA: TGCGCCAGCAGTGGAGGCTACACCTTC

V: TRBV19
length: 15
J: TRBJ2-7
D: TRBD1
size: -
CDR3: CASSRRPDRAYEQYF
DNA: TGTGCCAGTAGCAGACGCCCGGACAGGGCCTACGAGCAGTACTTC

V: TRBV7-6
length: 13
J: TRBJ1-2
D: -
size: -
CDR3: CASSLQGINGYTF
DNA: TGTGCCAGCAGCTTGCAGGGAATAAACGGCTACACCTTC

V: TRBV12-5
length: 18
J: TRBJ1-2
D: TRBD1
size: -
CDR3: CASGLVLREGAPRYGYTF
DNA: TGTGCTAGTGGTTTGGTACTTAGGGAGGGGGCGCCTAGGTATGGCTACACCTTC